Presented here are 19 T cell receptor beta chains from one specimen sequenced in a study of T cell changes during pregnancy in multiple sclerosis (dated by TCRdb to about 2019). The method was the immunoSEQ multiplex PCR assay. What TCRdb holds here is the immuneACCESS table cut down to in-frame rearrangements. Part of the clones is not present; checked against another copy, under half of the missing clones reflect an unresolved V gene, and the others are unexplained. The sample yields 40,000 to 55,000 clones; roughly 90% were counted once. 4.7% of the sample rests with the top ten. The sample in question was peripheral blood, obtained in the second trimester of pregnancy. The receptors originated from a female donor in good health, enrolled as a control in a pregnancy study.

This clone was observed a few times. The gene calls are TRBV30 and TRBJ2-7; D is undetermined. This CDR3 is built from 12 residues. Germline V gene lookup returns CDR1 GTSNPN and CDR2 SVGIG (reference sequence). CDR3 loop: CASARGSYEQYF. The CDR3 nucleotides read TGTGCTTCAGCCCGCGGATCCTACGAGCAGTACTTC. The full variable domain, rest sourced from reference TRBV30 and TRBJ2-7, is SQTIHQWPATLVQPVGSPLSLECTVEGTSNPNLYWYRQAAGRGLQLLFYSVGIGQISSEVPQNLSASRPQDRQFILSSKKLLLSDSGFYLCASARGSYEQYFGPGTRLTVT.

The chain couples TRBV18 to TRBJ2-7; 7 bases are a match to TRBD1. CDR1 is KGHSH, CDR2 LQKENI, per germline. Trimming removed 3 bases from V and 2 bases from J; junction bases left unmatched: 7. This CDR3 is 15 amino acids long. The CDR3 bases are TGTGCCAGCTCACCTCGATCCGGGACAGCCTACGAGCAGTACTTC. Amino acid sequence: CASSPRSGTAYEQYF. Combining the CDR3 with reference TRBV18 and TRBJ2-7 gives the whole variable domain NAGVMQNPRHLVRRRGQEARLRCSPMKGHSHVYWYRQLPEEGLKFMVYLQKENIIDESGMPKERFSAEFPKEGPSILRIQQVVRGDSAAYFCASSPRSGTAYEQYFGPGTRLTVT.

This clone was counted a single time. The chain couples TRBV6-1 to TRBJ1-4, with D perhaps matching TRBD1 (6 bases). The CDR3 is 15 amino acids. Trimming stripped 1 base from V and 11 bases from J, with 17 bases between. The germline gives CDR1 MNHNS, CDR2 SASEGT. For the CDR3, the DNA is TGTGCCAGCAGTGAAGAGATTGCACACAGGGAGAAACTGTTTTTT. Its translation: CASSEEIAHREKLFF.

This chain connects TRBV15 to TRBJ2-5; 11 nucleotides align to TRBD2. This CDR3 region has 16 residues. J was trimmed by 2 bases and V by 2 bases; bases with no gene match: 4. CDR1 is LNHNV and CDR2 is YYDKDF in the germline V gene (reference sequence). CDR3 residues: CATSRPGLADQETQYF. CDR3 nucleotide sequence: TGTGCCACCAGCAGACCGGGACTAGCGGATCAAGAGACCCAGTACTTC.

In this sample, this clone turned up once. This chain connects TRBV6-1 to TRBJ2-7, with 8 nucleotides matching TRBD2. In germline, CDR1 is MNHNS, CDR2 SASEGT. This CDR3 has 14 amino acids. Germline trimming cut 10 bases from V and 5 bases from J; bases unmatched to any gene: 13. Written as DNA, the CDR3 is TGTGCCACCCGCGGGGGGCGGCGGGCCGACGAGCAGTACTTC. Its protein is CATRGGRRADEQYF.

This clone occurred once. The J gene is TRBJ2-7, the V gene TRBV5-4; TRBD2 might be the D (7 bases). V was pared by 1 base and J by 0 bases, with 8 bases between. The CDR3 spans 14 residues. Germline V gives CDR1 SGHNT, CDR2 YYREEE (reference sequence). For the CDR3, the DNA is TGTGCCAGCAGCTTGCGGGGGGCCTCCTACGAGCAGTACTTC. It specifies CASSLRGASYEQYF.

V is TRBV25-1 and J is TRBJ1-2; D is unresolved. The V end lost 3 bases, the J end lost 2 bases, and 10 bases lay between the germline ends. CDR3 length equals 14 residues. Germline assignment: CDR1 MGHDK and CDR2 SYGVNS. CDR3 DNA: TGTGCCAGCAGTGACCCCCGGAGAAACTATGGCTACACCTTC. Its protein product is CASSDPRRNYGYTF.

The V call is TRBV18, the J call TRBJ1-1; D is unclear. The CDR3 length is 17 residues. The germline V and J ends were trimmed by 0 bases and 1 base, with 15 bases remaining between them. CDR1 is KGHSH, CDR2 LQKENI, per germline. The CDR3 coding sequence is TGTGCCAGCTCACCACCGAATTCCGGCCAGGCGAACACTGAAGCTTTCTTT. This codes for CASSPPNSGQANTEAFF.

The chain has TRBV5-4 and TRBJ2-3; 12 bases align to TRBD2. The CDR3 spans 16 residues. CDR1 is SGHNT and CDR2 is YYREEE in the germline V gene (reference sequence). V was clipped by 1 base and J by 2 bases; unmatched bases: 2. As DNA, the CDR3 is TGTGCCAGCAGCTTGCGACTAGCGGGGGCCACAGATACGCAGTATTTT. This codes for CASSLRLAGATDTQYF.

Points on this clone: At one boundary the junction diverges from the germline segment, which might be a read error. The rearrangement joins TRBV7-7 to TRBJ2-3; TRBD1 is a possible D gene (7 bases). The CDR3 consists of 14 residues. Germline lookup yields CDR1 SSHAT and CDR2 FNYEAQ (reference sequence). The CDR3 loop reads CASSEGGQPDTQYF. The CDR3 DNA follows: TGTGCTAGCAGCGAGGGGGGACAGCCAGATACGCAGTATTTT.

The rearrangement joins TRBV19 to TRBJ1-1; D is undetermined. This CDR3 comprises 13 residues. Germline CDR1 and CDR2: LNHDA and SQIVND (reference sequence). Trimming took 3 bases from V and 4 from J, leaving 9 bases between them. DNA for the CDR3: TGTGCCAGTAGTATTAACCGGGGCACTGAAGCTTTCTTT. Translation gives CASSINRGTEAFF.

Regarding this clone: The sample carries other DNA sequences with the same CDR3. The gene calls are TRBV29-1 and TRBJ2-3, with 10 bases fitting TRBD2. Germline V gives CDR1 SQVTM, CDR2 ANQGSEA. Losses at the gene ends were 2 bases for V and 3 bases for J; bases not matched to a gene: 8. This CDR3 is 16 amino acids long. The CDR3 DNA sequence: TGCAGCGTTGAAAACCCTAGCGGGAGAAGGACAGATACGCAGTATTTT. This sequence encodes CSVENPSGRRTDTQYF.

The chain employs TRBV6-5 and TRBJ1-4; TRBD1 might be the D (5 bases). CDR1 and CDR2 from the germline V gene are MNHEY and SVGAGI. There are 13 residues in the CDR3. The V end was cut by 6 bases, the J end by 15 bases, with 20 bases between. CDR3 bases: TGTGCCAGCAGCACAACCTCCGGGGGTTTATTGTTTTTT. Translated: CASSTTSGGLLFF.

In this sample, this clone turned up once. The CDR3: CAISGDPGVGELFF. DNA of the CDR3: TGTGCCATCAGTGGGGATCCGGGGGTAGGGGAGCTGTTTTTT. V usage is TRBV10-3 and J usage is TRBJ2-2; possibly TRBD2 for D (6 bases). The ends were cut back, 4 bases at V and 8 bases at J, with 14 bases in the middle. From germline, CDR1 is ENHRY and CDR2 SYGVKD. The CDR3 covers 14 residues.

The rearrangement uses TRBV6-5 and TRBJ2-2; a possible D gene is TRBD1 (6 bases). The CDR3 has 13 residues. Germline assignment: CDR1 MNHEY and CDR2 SVGAGI. V was trimmed by 3 bases and J by 6 bases, leaving 8 bases between them. The CDR3 loop reads CASSYKGAGELFF. The CDR3 DNA reads as TGTGCCAGCAGTTATAAGGGGGCCGGGGAGCTGTTTTTT.

The CDR3 nucleotides are TGTGCCAGCTCACCGGGACAGGTGGGCACTGAAGCTTTCTTT. Translated, it gives CASSPGQVGTEAFF. V usage is TRBV18 and J usage is TRBJ1-1; TRBD1 aligns across 8 bases. The CDR3 runs to 14 residues. The V gene's germline CDR1 is KGHSH and CDR2 LQKENI. After removal of 3 bases from V and 4 bases from J, the junction contained 4 bases not matched to a gene.

The chain recombines TRBV10-3 with TRBJ1-1; the match to TRBD1 covers 11 bases. The CDR3 is 15 residues long. V shed 7 bases, J shed 5 bases, and the junction held 9 bases outside the gene matches. Per germline, CDR1 ENHRY and CDR2 SYGVKD. DNA of the CDR3: TGTGCCATCACCACCCGGACAGGGGGCAAGACTGAAGCTTTCTTT. Its protein is CAITTRTGGKTEAFF.

V is TRBV5-1 and J is TRBJ2-1, with 11 positions matching TRBD2. Trimming removed 0 bases from V and 15 bases from J; junction bases left unmatched: 14. Germline values: CDR1 SGHRS, CDR2 YFSETQ. This CDR3 has 16 residues. CDR3 DNA sequence: TGCGCCAGCAGCTTGGTTCTTAGCGGGGGGGCAAATTCACGGTTCTTC. This translates into CASSLVLSGGANSRFF.

V usage is TRBV27 and J usage is TRBJ1-2; D possibly corresponds to TRBD1 (6 bases). Germline V gene sequence: CDR1 MNHEY, CDR2 SMNVEV (reference sequence). V lost 2 bases and J lost 4, with 14 bases in between. The CDR3 covers 15 residues. The CDR3 reads CASSLGGAPFYGYTF. The CDR3 bases are TGTGCCAGCAGTTTAGGGGGGGCCCCCTTCTATGGCTACACCTTC.